The rows below give T cell receptor beta chains drawn from one sample of a study of post-analysis software for immune sequencing data. TCRdb fed the PCR reads into MiXCR, producing one record per CDR3 protein. The table includes 150,000 to 200,000 distinct CDR3 sequences, roughly 31% detected once. Sample: blood. Receptors originate from a girl aged 10 to 17 with multiple sclerosis. Both conserved end residues are part of each CDR3. The D gene is left open where the match is weak. The listing skips clone size in some rows; elsewhere it reads once, few, many or a size class.

>TRBJ1-4|TRBD1|TRBV12-3/TRBV12-4|.
CASSRTGQPAEKLFF
TGTGCCAGCAGTCGAACGGGACAGCCTGCGGAAAAACTGTTTTTT
>TRBJ1-2|.|TRBV14|few
CASSQDRKGNYGYTF
TGTGCCAGCAGCCAAGATCGGAAGGGAAACTATGGCTACACCTTC
>TRBJ2-1|.|TRBV5-6|.
CASSLIYEQFF
TGTGCCAGCAGCTTGATCTATGAGCAGTTCTTC
>TRBJ2-1|.|TRBV11-2|few
CASRRLLGQGGFF
TGTGCCAGCAGGCGTCTTCTCGGGCAGGGGGGGTTCTTC
>TRBJ2-7|.|TRBV6-5|many
CASSSKGYEQYF
TGTGCCAGCAGTTCGAAGGGCTACGAGCAGTACTTC
>TRBJ1-2|.|TRBV18|many
CASSPPGGEGYTF
TGTGCCAGCTCACCACCGGGGGGGGAAGGCTACACCTTC
>TRBJ1-2|.|TRBV5-6|.
CASSLDWGGYGYTF
TGTGCCAGCAGCTTGGATTGGGGAGGCTATGGCTACACCTTC
>TRBJ2-7|.|TRBV12-3/TRBV12-4|many
CASRTGTSHLYEQYF
TGTGCCAGCAGAACCGGGACTTCGCATCTCTACGAGCAGTACTTC
>TRBJ2-1|.|TRBV20-1|.
CSASQSSPNNERFF
TGCAGTGCTAGCCAGTCTAGCCCTAACAATGAGCGGTTCTTC
>TRBJ2-5|TRBD2|TRBV5-1|many
CASSSGLAPQETQYF
TGCGCCAGCAGCTCTGGACTAGCACCTCAAGAGACCCAGTACTTC
>TRBJ2-1|TRBD2|TRBV10-2|few
CASRLGGTHNEQFF
TGCGCCAGCAGACTCGGGGGGACCCACAATGAGCAGTTCTTC
>TRBJ2-5|.|TRBV29-1|many
CSHPPAGGGGETQYF
TGCAGCCACCCCCCAGCTGGGGGAGGTGGAGAGACCCAGTACTTC
>TRBJ2-3|TRBD1|TRBV5-5|many
CASSWGQGGTDTQYF
TGTGCCAGCAGCTGGGGACAGGGTGGCACAGATACGCAGTATTTT
>TRBJ2-7|.|TRBV7-8|few
CASSSRLGADGFEQYF
TGTGCCAGCAGCTCACGGCTAGGCGCGGACGGTTTCGAGCAGTACTTC
>TRBJ1-1|.|TRBV3-1|few
CASSPFMSDPMNTEAFF
TGTGCCAGCAGCCCTTTTATGTCCGATCCGATGAACACTGAAGCTTTCTTT
>TRBJ2-2|.|TRBV28|few
CSHGRTNTGELFF
TGTTCCCACGGGCGGACGAACACCGGGGAGCTGTTTTTT
>TRBJ1-4|.|TRBV20-1|.
CSARPRGSEKLFF
TGCAGTGCTAGACCCCGGGGGAGCGAAAAACTGTTTTTT
>TRBJ2-3|TRBD2|TRBV12-3/TRBV12-4|.
CASSLPSGSTDVEYF
TGTGCCAGCAGTTTACCTAGCGGTAGCACAGATGTGGAGTATTTT
>TRBJ2-7|TRBD2|TRBV20-1|few
CSAIAGAMYEQYF
TGCAGTGCTATAGCGGGTGCCATGTACGAGCAGTACTTC
>TRBJ2-7|TRBD1|TRBV20-1|.
CSAWGQSYEQYF
TGCAGTGCTTGGGGACAGTCCTACGAGCAGTACTTC
>TRBJ2-3|TRBD2|TRBV10-1|.
CASSDDTGLAGKLTDTQYF
TGCGCCAGCAGTGACGATACGGGACTAGCGGGTAAACTGACAGATACGCAGTATTTT
>TRBJ2-3|TRBD2|TRBV27|few
CASGKREATDTQYF
TGTGCCAGCGGGAAGCGGGAGGCCACAGATACGCAGTATTTT
>TRBJ2-5|TRBD2|TRBV20-1|many
CSALPWERSGGEQYF
TGCAGTGCCCTTCCCTGGGAGCGCTCGGGAGGGGAGCAGTACTTC
>TRBJ1-1|.|TRBV29-1|few
CSVSGTDRTIEAFF
TGCAGCGTTTCTGGGACTGACAGAACAATTGAAGCTTTCTTT
>TRBJ2-1|.|TRBV10-1|many
CASSESGGSRLDEQFF
TGCGCCAGCAGTGAGTCAGGGGGTAGTCGACTGGATGAGCAGTTCTTC
>TRBJ2-4|.|TRBV5-5|few
CASSTHSGNQYF
TGTGCCAGCAGCACCCACAGTGGGAACCAGTACTTC
>TRBJ2-5|.|TRBV7-2|.
CASSRDGGQESQYF
TGTGCCAGCAGCCGAGACGGAGGGCAAGAGTCCCAGTACTTC
>TRBJ1-1|.|TRBV9|.
CASSPYLNTEAFF
TGTGCCAGCAGCCCATACTTGAACACTGAAGCTTTCTTT
>TRBJ1-5|.|TRBV6-5|.
CASSYSVLQPQHF
TGTGCCAGCAGTTACAGCGTTCTCCAGCCCCAGCATTTT
>TRBJ2-7|.|TRBV5-1|many
CASRNGHKYSYEQYF
TGCGCCAGCAGGAACGGCCACAAGTACTCCTACGAGCAGTACTTC